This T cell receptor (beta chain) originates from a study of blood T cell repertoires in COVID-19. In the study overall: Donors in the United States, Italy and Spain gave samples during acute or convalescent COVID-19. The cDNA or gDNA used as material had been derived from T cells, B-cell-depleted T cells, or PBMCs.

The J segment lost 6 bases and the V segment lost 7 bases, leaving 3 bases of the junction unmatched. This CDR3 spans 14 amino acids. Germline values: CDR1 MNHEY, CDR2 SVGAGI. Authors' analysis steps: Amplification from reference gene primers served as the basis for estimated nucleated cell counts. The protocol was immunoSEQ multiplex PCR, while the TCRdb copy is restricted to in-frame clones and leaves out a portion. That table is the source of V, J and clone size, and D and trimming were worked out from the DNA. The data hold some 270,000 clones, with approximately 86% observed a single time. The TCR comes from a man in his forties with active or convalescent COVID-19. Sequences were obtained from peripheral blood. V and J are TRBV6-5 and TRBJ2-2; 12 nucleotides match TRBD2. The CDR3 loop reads CASKTSGSPGELFF. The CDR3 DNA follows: TGTGCCAGCAAGACTAGCGGGAGCCCCGGGGAGCTGTTTTTT.